The source of this T cell receptor (beta chain) is a study of T cell changes during pregnancy in multiple sclerosis. From germline, CDR1 is SGHDT and CDR2 YYEEEE. The CDR3 is 14 amino acids. Deletions cut 4 bases from V and 3 bases from J, with 13 bases between. The data were produced by immunoSEQ multiplex PCR, yet TCRdb's version contains in-frame clones alone and is incomplete. The table records around 80,000 clones, 85% to 95% of them present only once. J is TRBJ1-2 and V is TRBV5-6; D is perhaps TRBD1 (5 bases). The TCR originated in a female donor with multiple sclerosis, enrolled in a pregnancy study. The sample here was peripheral blood, taken before pregnancy. Here the CDR3 DNA reads TGTGCCAGCAGCCGCACAGGCCTGTACTATGGCTACACCTTC. Protein sequence: CASSRTGLYYGYTF. Combining the CDR3 with reference TRBV5-6 and TRBJ1-2 gives the whole variable domain DAGVTQSPTHLIKTRGQQVTLRCSPKSGHDTVSWYQQALGQGPQFIFQYYEEEERQRGNFPDRFSGHQFPNYSSELNVNALLLGDSALYLCASSRTGLYYGYTFGSGTRLTVV.